The present entry profiles one TCR beta chain with its context. Antigen specificity is unknown. The data originate from a study of human thymus T cells. General observations from the study: V and J gene usage appeared biased in thymic and blood repertoires.

TCRdb's copy holds only in-frame clones and misses some; the assay was immunoSEQ multiplex PCR. The sample carries about 50,000 clones, over 90% recorded once. Donors consisted of healthy Finnish infants (having corrective surgery for congenital heart defects). Half of the eight donors gave 0.5-1 mL blood during surgery. Germline V gene data show CDR1 as SGHDN and CDR2 as FVKESK. The CDR3 consists of 13 residues. Between the trimmed V and J ends, which lost 4 bases and 3 bases, there was a span of 10 bases. The sequence was obtained from a girl less than two years old with a congenital heart defect but otherwise immunologically healthy. The gene calls are TRBV14 and TRBJ2-7; D might be TRBD2 (5 bases). Sequencing input: blood. CDR3 nucleotides: TGTGCCAGCAGCCGAGCGGAAGGCTACGAGCAGTACTTC. Amino acids: CASSRAEGYEQYF.